Included here is one TCR beta chain sequence, with context. The data were obtained in a study of blood T cell repertoires in COVID-19. Only in-frame clones appear in the TCRdb table, and some are missing; sequencing was by immunoSEQ multiplex PCR. This table holds around 15,000 clones, roughly 80% found once. The germline V gene has CDR1 DFQATT and CDR2 SNEGSKA (reference sequence). There are 12 residues in the CDR3. The ends were cut back, 3 bases at V and 4 bases at J, with 9 bases in the middle. This receptor was taken from a woman aged 70 to 79 with active COVID-19. The sequenced material came from peripheral blood. The J gene is TRBJ2-5, the V gene TRBV20-1; D remains unclear. Here the CDR3 reads CSASPSSETQYF. CDR3 in DNA: TGCAGTGCTAGTCCGTCGTCAGAGACCCAGTACTTC.